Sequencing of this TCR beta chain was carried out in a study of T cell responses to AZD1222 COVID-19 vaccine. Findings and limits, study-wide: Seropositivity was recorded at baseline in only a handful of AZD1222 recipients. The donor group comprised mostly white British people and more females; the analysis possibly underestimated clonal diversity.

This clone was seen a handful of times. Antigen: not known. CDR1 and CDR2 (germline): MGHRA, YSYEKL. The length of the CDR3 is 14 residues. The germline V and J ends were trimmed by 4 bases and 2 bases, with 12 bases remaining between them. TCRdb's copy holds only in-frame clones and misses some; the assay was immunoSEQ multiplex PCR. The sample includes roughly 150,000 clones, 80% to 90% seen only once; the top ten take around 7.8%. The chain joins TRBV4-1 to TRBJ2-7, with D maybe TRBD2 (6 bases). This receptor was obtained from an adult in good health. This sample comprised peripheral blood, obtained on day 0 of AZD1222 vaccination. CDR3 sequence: CASSRGLATYEQYF. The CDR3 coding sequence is TGCGCCAGCAGCCGGGGACTGGCTACCTACGAGCAGTACTTC.